This entry lists 27 T cell receptor beta chains sequenced from one sample in a study of T cells in Graves' hyperthyroidism and ophthalmopathy. The CDR3 regions of TCR beta were amplified from RNA transcripts. The primer set for the first-round RT-PCR of the TCR CDR3 was HTBI. One entry per CDR3 protein results from TCRdb running MiXCR on the multiplex PCR reads. The sample has a few hundred thousand distinct CDR3 sequences; more than 45% are singletons. The sample taken for sequencing was peripheral blood or thyroid tissue (not recorded which). The receptors stem from an adult woman with Graves' disease, either hyperthyroidism or ophthalmopathy (not recorded which).

The V and J genes are TRBV11-1 and TRBJ2-5, with D perhaps matching TRBD2 (6 bases). The CDR3 covers 15 residues. CDR1 is SGHAT, CDR2 FQDESV, per germline (reference sequence). Trimming pared 5 bases from V and 1 base from J, leaving 14 bases between. In DNA form, the CDR3 reads TGTGCCAGCAGCCGTTACGGAGGGTTCCAAGAGACCCAGTACTTC. It codes for CASSRYGGFQETQYF.

This chain links TRBV7-2 with TRBJ1-2; maybe TRBD1 (5 bases). The germline V gene encodes CDR1 SGHTA and CDR2 FQGNSA. The V gene lost 5 bases and the J gene lost 8 bases, with 21 bases spanning the gap. This CDR3 is built from 15 residues. CDR3 sequence (DNA): TGTGCCAGCAGCCGCGGAGGGGACCGCTCGCGGGGCTACACCTTC. Translated, it gives CASSRGGDRSRGYTF.

At least ten counts were recorded for this clonotype. The rearrangement links TRBV7-3 to TRBJ2-2; D remains ambiguous. Trimming left V 5 bases short and J 0 bases short, with 13 bases between. Germline loops: CDR1 SGHTA, CDR2 FQGTGA. There are 16 residues in the CDR3. CDR3 nucleotides: TGTGCCAGCAGCCCAAATTCAGGAGCGAACACCGGGGAGCTGTTTTTT. It is translated as CASSPNSGANTGELFF.

At least ten counts were recorded for this clonotype. The CDR3 sequence is CASSLEKSYEQYF. For the CDR3, the DNA is TGCGCCAGCAGCCTCGAAAAATCCTACGAGCAGTACTTC. The chain links TRBV4-1 to TRBJ2-7; D is ambiguous. CDR1 and CDR2 (germline): MGHRA, YSYEKL. This CDR3 has 13 amino acids. Trimming cost V 4 bases and J 1 base, with 8 bases left between them.

The chain couples TRBV6-6 to TRBJ2-7; 7 nucleotides align to TRBD1. V gave up 7 bases and J gave up 4 bases; unmatched junction bases: 7. CDR3 length: 13 residues. Germline CDR1 and CDR2: MNHNY and SVGAGI (reference sequence). CDR3 region: CASKQGDFYEQYF. The DNA for the CDR3 is TGTGCCAGCAAGCAGGGGGATTTTTACGAGCAGTACTTC.

V usage is TRBV20-1 and J usage is TRBJ1-4; 8 bases are shared with TRBD1. Per germline, CDR1 DFQATT and CDR2 SNEGSKA (reference sequence). The CDR3 runs to 12 residues. Unmatched junction bases numbered 5, after V lost 6 bases and J lost 8 bases. In DNA, the CDR3 is TGCAGTGCCCGGGGGGACAGGGAAAAACTGTTTTTT. Encoded protein: CSARGDREKLFF.

In its sample, this clonotype was seen a few times. This chain links TRBV30 with TRBJ2-7; D remains ambiguous. CDR1 is GTSNPN and CDR2 is SVGIG in the germline V gene (reference sequence). V shed 3 bases and J shed 6 bases, with 9 bases lying between them. The CDR3 spans 11 residues. The CDR3 reads CAWSGRLEQYF. CDR3 sequence (DNA): TGTGCCTGGAGCGGCCGCCTCGAGCAGTACTTC.

In this sample, this clonotype turned up many times. The chain employs TRBV6-5 and TRBJ2-5; D not certain. There are 13 residues in the CDR3. Germline V gene data show CDR1 as MNHEY and CDR2 as SVGAGI. V dropped 11 bases and J dropped 1 base, with 14 bases sitting between them. This chain's CDR3 is CAARQLLQETQYF. The DNA of the CDR3 is TGTGCCGCGAGGCAGCTGCTCCAAGAGACCCAGTACTTC.

For the CDR3, the DNA is TGTGCCATCAGTGGCGAGGGCTGGAGTGGAAACACCATATATTTT. Translated, it gives CAISGEGWSGNTIYF. This chain joins TRBV10-3 and TRBJ1-3; no clear D gene. The V and J ends lost 4 bases and 3 bases respectively, with 13 bases between them. This CDR3 region has 15 residues. Germline lookup yields CDR1 ENHRY and CDR2 SYGVKD.

This clonotype was detected only a few times. V gene TRBV5-4 combines with J gene TRBJ1-6; 10 positions match TRBD1. There are 19 residues in the CDR3. Germline CDR1 and CDR2: SGHNT and YYREEE (reference sequence). V was pared by 0 bases and J by 0 bases, with 6 bases of the junction left unmatched. CDR3 protein: CASSLVWDRGFSYNSPLHF. CDR3 nucleotides: TGTGCCAGCAGCTTGGTCTGGGACAGGGGCTTCTCCTATAATTCACCCCTCCACTTT.

The gene calls are TRBV7-2 and TRBJ2-1; 11 nucleotides agree with TRBD2. Germline CDR1 and CDR2: SGHTA and FQGNSA. After removal of 3 bases from V and 4 bases from J, the junction contained 2 bases not matched to a gene. This CDR3 is built from 15 residues. CDR3 nucleotide sequence: TGTGCCAGCAGCTTGGGACTAGCGGTTTACAATGAGCAGTTCTTC. It specifies CASSLGLAVYNEQFF.

This sequence joins TRBV7-3 and TRBJ1-4; D is possibly TRBD1 (6 bases). The V gene's germline CDR1 is SGHTA and CDR2 FQGTGA. Between the trimmed V and J ends, which lost 3 bases and 7 bases, there was a span of 15 bases. This CDR3 is built from 15 residues. The CDR3 DNA sequence: TGTGCCAGCAGCTTGGGGGCGGGGGCAGGTGAAAAACTGTTTTTT. The encoded protein is CASSLGAGAGEKLFF.

This chain uses TRBV20-1 with TRBJ1-6; perhaps TRBD1 as D (5 bases). The V end was cut by 3 bases, the J end by 7 bases, with 16 bases between. This CDR3 spans 15 amino acids. Germline V gene data show CDR1 as DFQATT and CDR2 as SNEGSKA (reference sequence). The CDR3 here is CSARTPVAGNSPLHF. DNA of the CDR3: TGCAGTGCTAGGACCCCGGTGGCAGGGAATTCACCCCTCCACTTT.

This clonotype was seen ten or more times. CDR3 sequence: CASRRSGSEAFF. The CDR3 DNA reads as TGTGCCAGCAGGAGGAGTGGGTCTGAAGCTTTCTTT. The chain is built from TRBV14 and TRBJ1-1; D not certain. Trimming removed 6 bases from V and 6 bases from J, with 11 bases in between. The CDR3 totals 12 residues. CDR1 and CDR2 from the germline V gene are SGHDN and FVKESK. Full variable domain (missing parts from reference TRBV14 and TRBJ1-1): EAGVTQFPSHSVIEKGQTVTLRCDPISGHDNLYWYRRVMGKEIKFLLHFVKESKQDESGMPNNRFLAERTGGTYSTLKVQPAELEDSGVYFCASRRSGSEAFFGQGTRLTVV.

J is TRBJ1-1 and V is TRBV7-6; D is unresolved. CDR1 is SGHVS and CDR2 is FNYEAQ in the germline V gene. The CDR3 runs to 16 residues. V lost 3 bases and J 0 bases, leaving 14 bases between the germline ends. The CDR3 loop is CASSLLGRPLNTEAFF. The DNA of the CDR3 is TGTGCCAGCAGCTTGCTGGGTAGGCCATTGAACACTGAAGCTTTCTTT. Drawing the rest from reference TRBV7-6 and TRBJ1-1, the complete variable domain is GAGVSQSPRYKVTKRGQDVALRCDPISGHVSLYWYRQALGQGPEFLTYFNYEAQQDKSGLPNDRFSAERPEGSISTLTIQRTEQRDSAMYRCASSLLGRPLNTEAFFGQGTRLTVV.

The chain employs TRBV20-1 and TRBJ1-5, with 7 nucleotides matching TRBD1. The CDR3 has 14 amino acids. Looked up from germline, CDR1 is DFQATT and CDR2 is SNEGSKA (reference sequence). V shed 7 bases and J 7 bases; nucleotides not matched to a gene: 13. In DNA form, the CDR3 reads TGCAGTGTTTTGACAGGGAATGGGAACCAGCCCCAGCATTTT. This sequence encodes CSVLTGNGNQPQHF.

The V and J genes are TRBV15 and TRBJ2-5; 9 nucleotides agree with TRBD2. The germline V gene has CDR1 LNHNV and CDR2 YYDKDF (reference sequence). V lost 1 base and J lost 9; bases outside the gene matches: 12. There are 16 residues in the CDR3. DNA for the CDR3: TGTGCCACCAGCAGAGTTAGCGGGAGCTATTTGGTGGCCCAGTACTTC. Protein sequence: CATSRVSGSYLVAQYF.

V is TRBV9 and J is TRBJ1-4, with D unclear. Trimming took off 5 bases at V and 5 bases at J, with 13 bases between the two ends. The CDR3 is 14 amino acids. Germline CDR1 SGDLS, CDR2 YYNGEE. The CDR3 loop reads CASRLGQDNEKLFF. CDR3 coding DNA: TGTGCCAGCAGACTAGGCCAGGACAATGAAAAACTGTTTTTT.

This clonotype has a count of ten or more. The rearrangement links TRBV5-1 to TRBJ1-4; the D gene is possibly TRBD1 (6 bases). Germline values: CDR1 SGHRS, CDR2 YFSETQ. The length of the CDR3 is 14 residues. V was shortened by 3 bases and J by 4 bases, with 10 bases between the two germline ends. Here the CDR3 DNA reads TGCGCCAGCAGCTACGGACAGATTAATGAAAAACTGTTTTTT. Translated: CASSYGQINEKLFF.

This clonotype has just a few counts. J is TRBJ1-2 and V is TRBV19; 7 nucleotides line up with TRBD1. J lost 3 bases, V lost 10 bases, and 8 bases had no gene match. Germline V gives CDR1 LNHDA, CDR2 SQIVND (reference sequence). The CDR3 is made up of 13 amino acids. Here the CDR3 reads CATTRGRDYGYTF. The CDR3 DNA reads TGTGCCACGACGAGGGGGCGCGACTATGGCTACACCTTC.

The chain has TRBV29-1 and TRBJ1-1, with D tentatively TRBD1 (5 bases). V shed 5 bases and J shed 6 bases, with 13 bases lying between them. Germline CDR1 SQVTM, CDR2 ANQGSEA. CDR3 size: 12 residues. The CDR3 nucleotides read TGCAGCGTTCCCCATCAGGGATCTGAAGCTTTCTTT. Amino acids: CSVPHQGSEAFF.

The CDR3 DNA reads as TGTGCCAGCAGCCTCGGAGGCGCTAGCCGGGGGGGAGCTTTCTTT. Translated, it gives CASSLGGASRGGAFF. The rearrangement links TRBV7-9 to TRBJ1-1; a possible D gene is TRBD1 (5 bases). CDR3 length: 15 residues. V dropped 5 bases and J dropped 10 bases, with 23 bases sitting between them. CDR1 and CDR2 (germline): SEHNR, FQNEAQ (reference sequence).

At least ten counts were recorded for this clonotype. The gene calls are TRBV7-8 and TRBJ1-1, with 8 positions matching TRBD1. V was pared by 0 bases and J by 0 bases, with 6 bases of the junction left unmatched. Germline CDR1 reads SGHVS; CDR2 reads FQNEAQ. This CDR3 region has 17 residues. The CDR3 protein is CASSLATGEILNTEAFF. The CDR3 DNA follows: TGTGCCAGCAGCTTAGCGACAGGGGAAATATTGAACACTGAAGCTTTCTTT.

This clonotype was counted between two and nine times. V usage is TRBV2 and J usage is TRBJ2-3; 8 bases are a match to TRBD2. The V segment lost 9 bases and the J segment 5 bases; nucleotides outside the gene matches: 10. The CDR3 runs 14 residues. The V gene's germline CDR1 is SNHLY and CDR2 FYNNEI. The CDR3 here is CASKAGVIQDTQYF. CDR3 coding DNA: TGTGCCAGTAAAGCGGGAGTTATACAAGATACGCAGTATTTT.

This clonotype was observed many times. DNA for the CDR3: TGTGCCAGCAGCCCTAGACCGGGACAGGTTGAAGCTTTCTTT. This encodes CASSPRPGQVEAFF. V gene TRBV7-6 combines with J gene TRBJ1-1, with 8 positions matching TRBD1. V lost 5 bases and J lost 7; bases outside the gene matches: 9. This CDR3 comprises 14 residues. Germline V gene lookup returns CDR1 SGHVS and CDR2 FNYEAQ.

The V gene is TRBV20-1, the J gene TRBJ2-7; D may be TRBD2 (6 bases). V lost 5 bases and J 0 bases, leaving 11 bases between the germline ends. The CDR3 is 13 amino acids. Per germline, CDR1 DFQATT and CDR2 SNEGSKA (reference sequence). CDR3 region: CSAPGLSSYEQYF. In nucleotides, the CDR3 is TGCAGTGCTCCGGGACTCTCCTCCTACGAGCAGTACTTC.

The gene calls are TRBV20-1 and TRBJ1-1; TRBD1 aligns across 7 bases. V shed 8 bases, J shed 1 base, and the junction held 7 bases outside the gene matches. The CDR3 covers 13 residues. Germline V lookup: CDR1 DFQATT, CDR2 SNEGSKA (reference sequence). This CDR3 reads CSWTGLANTEAFF. The DNA of the CDR3 is TGCAGTTGGACAGGTCTGGCGAACACTGAAGCTTTCTTT.